These 30 T cell receptor beta chains were all obtained from the same sample, sequenced in a study of Graves' ophthalmopathy and Graves' hyperthyroidism. The sequenced template was RNA, covering the TCR beta CDR3 region. HTBI-primed first-round RT-PCR preceded second-round multiplex PCR. Each CDR3 protein gets one entry after TCRdb re-called the multiplex PCR reads with MiXCR. Of more than 300,000 distinct CDR3 sequences in the sample, about 18% were seen once. The sample comprised peripheral blood. The receptors shown here come from an adult woman with stable Graves' hyperthyroidism.

This clonotype was observed a handful of times. V usage is TRBV28 and J usage is TRBJ2-7; D not certain. Germline values: CDR1 MDHEN, CDR2 SYDVKM. The CDR3 extends over 14 amino acids. The V gene lost 4 bases and the J gene lost 3 bases, with 13 bases spanning the gap. This CDR3 is CASSSTLSHYEQYF. CDR3 DNA: TGTGCCAGCAGTTCAACCTTGTCCCACTACGAGCAGTACTTC.

This chain joins TRBV19 and TRBJ1-1; D may be TRBD1 (5 bases). V lost 1 base to trimming and J lost 4 bases, with 10 bases between them. The CDR3 loop spans 14 amino acids. Germline CDR1 is LNHDA and CDR2 is SQIVND (reference sequence). This chain's CDR3 is CASSIAGFATEAFF. CDR3 DNA sequence: TGTGCCAGTAGTATAGCAGGGTTCGCCACTGAAGCTTTCTTT.

There are many counts of this clonotype. The J gene is TRBJ2-2, the V gene TRBV4-2, with TRBD2 identical over 13 bases. V dropped 4 bases and J dropped 1; count of bases not matched to a gene: 12. Germline loops: CDR1 LGHNA, CDR2 YNFKEQ. The length of the CDR3 is 20 residues. The CDR3 protein is CASSRTGTSGIARNTGELFF. CDR3 DNA sequence: TGTGCCAGCAGCCGAACCGGGACTAGCGGGATCGCGAGGAACACCGGGGAGCTGTTTTTT.

Ten or more counts support this clonotype. The chain recombines TRBV9 with TRBJ1-2; D gene unclear. The CDR3 has 15 residues. The V gene's germline CDR1 is SGDLS and CDR2 YYNGEE. V was pared by 4 bases and J by 7 bases, with 20 bases between. CDR3 sequence: CASSPSGVGARGYTF. CDR3 DNA sequence: TGTGCCAGCAGCCCCTCGGGTGTGGGAGCTCGTGGCTACACCTTC.

This clonotype was counted ten times or more. This chain connects TRBV9 to TRBJ1-6, with a possible D match to TRBD1 (5 bases). The CDR3 contains 14 residues. Trimming cost V 3 bases and J 7 bases, with 11 bases left between them. Germline lookup yields CDR1 SGDLS and CDR2 YYNGEE. The CDR3 nucleotides are TGTGCCAGCAGCGGACAGAAAATCAATTCACCCCTCCACTTT. Its translation is CASSGQKINSPLHF.

This clonotype was recorded many times. The CDR3 region is CASSLRHTNTGELFF. The DNA of the CDR3 is TGTGCCAGCAGCTTGCGCCATACGAACACCGGGGAGCTGTTTTTT. V gene TRBV5-6 combines with J gene TRBJ2-2; D gene uncertain. Trimming removed 1 base from V and 0 bases from J, with 7 bases in between. CDR3 length: 15 residues. Germline V CDR1 and CDR2: SGHDT, YYEEEE.

Ten or more counts support this clonotype. This rearrangement joins TRBV2 to TRBJ1-1; D not certain. V shed 3 bases and J shed 1 base, with 9 bases lying between them. This CDR3 contains 14 residues. Germline-derived CDR1 and CDR2 are SNHLY and FYNNEI. The CDR3 coding sequence is TGTGCCAGCAGTGAGGAACAGACGAACACTGAAGCTTTCTTT. Translation gives CASSEEQTNTEAFF.

This chain joins TRBV2 and TRBJ2-2; 7 bases map to TRBD2. The CDR3 covers 14 residues. Losses at the gene ends were 8 bases for V and 0 bases for J; bases not matched to a gene: 3. The V gene's germline CDR1 is SNHLY and CDR2 FYNNEI. The CDR3 region is CASGGGTNTGELFF. The CDR3 bases are TGTGCCAGCGGGGGGGGTACGAACACCGGGGAGCTGTTTTTT.

A note on this clonotype: The CDR3 end shows no conserved phenylalanine or tryptophan, and so a read error is likely. The DNA is left out, because the CDR3 cannot be placed on it with certainty; the CDR3 is given as TCRdb lists it. The chain is built from TRBV28 and TRBJ1-5. Germline CDR1 MDHEN, CDR2 SYDVKM. The CDR3 length is 13 residues, termini included. CDR3: CASSFGVNQPHHL.

This clonotype has a handful of counts. The rearrangement links TRBV30 to TRBJ1-1, with 9 bases lining up with TRBD1. With 1 base clipped from V and 5 bases from J, the junction kept 5 bases outside the gene matches. Germline values: CDR1 GTSNPN, CDR2 SVGIG (reference sequence). CDR3 length: 14 residues. Here the CDR3 DNA reads TGTGCCTGGAGTGGAGGGACAGGGAGTACTGAAGCTTTCTTT. The encoded protein is CAWSGGTGSTEAFF.

This clonotype was picked up many times. A junction boundary mismatches the germline segment, possibly from a read error. The chain combines TRBV29-1 with TRBJ2-2, with D possibly matching TRBD1 (5 bases). Per the germline V gene, CDR1 is SQVTM and CDR2 is ANQGSEA. The CDR3 spans 14 residues. CDR3 sequence reads: CSVEQSGNAGELFF. The CDR3, as DNA: TGCAGCGTTGAACAATCAGGGAACGCCGGGGAGCTGTTTTTT.

This clonotype was detected ten times or more. One end of the junction fails to match germline, which may point to a read error. J is TRBJ2-5 and V is TRBV29-1; D may match TRBD1 or TRBD2 (5 bases each). The CDR3 contains 9 residues. Looked up from germline, CDR1 is SQVTM and CDR2 is ANQGSEA. CDR3 bases: TGCAGCGTGGACTTACAGGACCACTTC. Encoded protein: CSVDLQDHF.

At least ten counts were recorded for this clonotype. This chain connects TRBV28 to TRBJ1-1; D unclear. The CDR3 contains 13 residues. Germline V gene lookup returns CDR1 MDHEN and CDR2 SYDVKM. The germline V and J ends were trimmed by 1 base and 3 bases, with 6 bases remaining between them. CDR3 coding DNA: TGTGCCAGCAGTTTATTTCAAGACACTGAAGCTTTCTTT. As protein: CASSLFQDTEAFF.

V is TRBV30 and J is TRBJ1-5; D is undetermined. V shed 2 bases and J shed 8 bases, with 13 bases lying between them. The CDR3 contains 13 residues. Germline V CDR1 and CDR2: GTSNPN, SVGIG (reference sequence). CDR3 amino acids: CAWSLSYRKPQHF. CDR3 coding DNA: TGTGCCTGGAGTTTGTCATATCGGAAGCCCCAGCATTTT.

This clonotype was seen repeatedly, ten times or more. The chain links TRBV9 to TRBJ1-5; maybe TRBD1 (5 bases). V was clipped by 0 bases and J by 7 bases, with 8 bases between them. The CDR3 consists of 13 residues. Germline CDR1 reads SGDLS; CDR2 reads YYNGEE. The CDR3 sequence is CASSVDGAQPQHF. Written as DNA, the CDR3 is TGTGCCAGCAGCGTAGACGGGGCCCAGCCCCAGCATTTT.

This clonotype was counted many times. The chain employs TRBV20-1 and TRBJ2-7; 9 bases map to TRBD2. J lost 7 bases, V lost 6 bases, and 13 bases had no gene match. From germline, CDR1 is DFQATT and CDR2 SNEGSKA (reference sequence). The CDR3 has 14 residues. The CDR3 region has the DNA TGCAGTGCCTCCCCGGCTAGCGGGACTCAAGAGCAGTACTTC. Translation: CSASPASGTQEQYF.

V is TRBV27 and J is TRBJ1-2; no reliable D call. CDR3 size: 13 residues. Germline values: CDR1 MNHEY, CDR2 SMNVEV (reference sequence). V was cut by 4 bases and J by 8 bases, with 14 bases left in between. This CDR3 is CASSSSAGCGYTF. CDR3 nucleotides: TGTGCCAGCAGTTCATCGGCGGGGTGCGGCTACACCTTC.

This clonotype has a count of ten or more. The chain carries TRBV6-4 and TRBJ1-1, with 8 bases identical to TRBD1. V shed 8 bases and J 4 bases; nucleotides not matched to a gene: 9. Germline V gives CDR1 MRHNA, CDR2 SNTAGT. This CDR3 has 14 amino acids. The CDR3 nucleotides read TGTGCCAGCCCCAGTGACAGGGGCCCCACTGAAGCTTTCTTT. It is translated as CASPSDRGPTEAFF.

This clonotype was observed many times. V is TRBV20-1 and J is TRBJ2-5, with 15 positions matching TRBD2. Germline CDR1 and CDR2: DFQATT and SNEGSKA (reference sequence). V was clipped by 6 bases and J by 2 bases; unmatched bases: 10. CDR3 size: 17 residues. The CDR3 protein is CSASRGLAGGIQETQYF. Here the CDR3 DNA reads TGCAGTGCCAGTCGGGGACTAGCGGGAGGCATACAAGAGACCCAGTACTTC.

This clonotype was seen repeatedly, ten times or more. The chain has TRBV27 and TRBJ2-7; D may be TRBD1 or TRBD2 (5 bases each). The CDR3 runs to 15 residues. From germline, CDR1 is MNHEY and CDR2 SMNVEV (reference sequence). V gave up 3 bases and J gave up 3 bases, with 15 bases separating them. CDR3 sequence reads: CASSLISGQYYEQYF. CDR3 in DNA: TGTGCCAGCAGTTTGATCTCGGGGCAATACTACGAGCAGTACTTC.

This clonotype appeared many times. The V gene is TRBV28, the J gene TRBJ1-6; tentatively, D is TRBD1 (5 bases). The germline CDR1 and CDR2 sequences are MDHEN and SYDVKM. Deletions cut 3 bases from V and 6 bases from J, with 9 bases between. The CDR3 spans 14 residues. The CDR3, as DNA: TGTGCCAGCAGTTTTTTAGACAGTAATTCACCCCTCCACTTT. It encodes CASSFLDSNSPLHF.

The rearrangement uses TRBV20-1 and TRBJ1-1; no clear D. V was cut by 5 bases and J by 0 bases, with 13 bases left in between. This CDR3 is built from 14 residues. Germline values: CDR1 DFQATT, CDR2 SNEGSKA (reference sequence). The CDR3 spells CSAQNQAMNTEAFF. The CDR3 bases are TGCAGTGCTCAGAACCAGGCCATGAACACTGAAGCTTTCTTT.

Only a few counts were recorded for this clonotype. The V gene is TRBV6-2 or TRBV6-3, the J gene TRBJ2-2; a weak D match, TRBD1 (6 bases). V gave up 2 bases and J gave up 0 bases, with 16 bases separating them. The CDR3 spans 18 residues. The germline CDR1 and CDR2 sequences are MNHEY and SVGEGT. The CDR3 sequence is CASSYISRQEPNTGELFF. CDR3 coding DNA: TGTGCCAGCAGTTACATAAGTAGACAGGAACCGAACACCGGGGAGCTGTTTTTT.

This clonotype was found many times. The chain recombines TRBV5-1 with TRBJ2-4; D call uncertain. The CDR3 covers 16 residues. In germline, CDR1 is SGHRS, CDR2 YFSETQ. Trimming removed 1 base from V and 0 bases from J, with 11 bases in between. The CDR3 sequence: CASSLRGELAKNIQYF. As DNA, the CDR3 is TGCGCCAGCAGCTTGAGAGGAGAGCTAGCCAAAAACATTCAGTACTTC.

Ten or more counts support this clonotype. The chain carries TRBV28 and TRBJ1-3; D not certain. Germline V gives CDR1 MDHEN, CDR2 SYDVKM. The CDR3 extends over 13 amino acids. The V gene lost 7 bases and the J gene lost 1 base, with 8 bases spanning the gap. CDR3 sequence: CASTHWSGNTIYF. The CDR3 DNA reads TGTGCCAGCACCCACTGGTCTGGAAACACCATATATTTT.

This clonotype was recorded a few times. The genes are TRBV29-1 and TRBJ2-7, with TRBD2 matching over 9 bases. Germline trimming cut 3 bases from V and 3 bases from J; bases unmatched to any gene: 6. Germline lookup yields CDR1 SQVTM and CDR2 ANQGSEA. The CDR3 has 14 residues. CDR3 nucleotides: TGCAGCGTTGAGGGTCTAGCGGGAAGCTACGAGCAGTACTTC. Amino acids: CSVEGLAGSYEQYF.

This clonotype was counted ten times or more. The chain carries TRBV20-1 and TRBJ1-5; no clear D gene. The V and J ends lost 3 bases and 6 bases respectively, with 15 bases between them. Germline CDR1 reads DFQATT; CDR2 reads SNEGSKA (reference sequence). CDR3 length equals 14 residues. The CDR3 here is CSASRGNVGQPQHF. CDR3 sequence (DNA): TGCAGTGCTAGCCGCGGGAATGTAGGTCAGCCCCAGCATTTT.

V gene TRBV6-2 or TRBV6-3 combines with J gene TRBJ2-7; 7 bases align to TRBD2. V lost 1 base, J lost 2 bases, and 2 bases stayed unmatched. This CDR3 has 14 amino acids. The germline V gene encodes CDR1 MNHEY and CDR2 SVGEGT. Written as DNA, the CDR3 is TGTGCCAGCAGTTACTTAGCGGGCCCCTACGAGCAGTACTTC. The encoded protein is CASSYLAGPYEQYF.

J is TRBJ2-3 and V is TRBV6-2 or TRBV6-3; the D gene is possibly TRBD2 (6 bases). Trimming pared 6 bases from V and 7 bases from J, leaving 14 bases between. Germline V lookup: CDR1 MNHEY, CDR2 SVGEGT. This CDR3 is built from 13 residues. The CDR3: CASRPTGEYTQYF. CDR3 in DNA: TGTGCCAGCAGACCTACGGGGGAGTATACGCAGTATTTT.

This clonotype was detected many times. This chain connects TRBV10-3 to TRBJ2-7; 9 bases map to TRBD1. The V and J ends lost 10 bases and 3 bases, in that order; junction bases with no gene match: 7. Germline V gene sequence: CDR1 ENHRY, CDR2 SYGVKD. CDR3 length: 13 amino acids. CDR3 bases: TGTGCCACCGGACAGGGGACTAACTACGAGCAGTACTTC. Translated, it gives CATGQGTNYEQYF.